Each of the 30 T cell receptor beta chains below was sequenced from the same sample in a study of cytomegalovirus exposure and HLA in healthy donors. Both 60 Vbeta primers and 13 Jbeta primers went into the PCR. Using immunoSEQ multiplex PCR, the repertoire was profiled, and TCRdb retains in-frame clones only, with some absent. The profile shows 100,000 to 150,000 clones, 65% to 80% of them singletons. Sample: PBMCs. The receptors here all came from a young man in good health and CMV-seropositive.

The rearrangement uses TRBV29-1 and TRBJ1-5; possible D gene TRBD1, 5 bases. V lost 4 bases to trimming and J lost 5 bases, with 9 bases between them. The germline V gene has CDR1 SQVTM and CDR2 ANQGSEA. This CDR3 is 12 amino acids long. CDR3 amino acids: CSVGGVDQPQHF. Written as DNA, the CDR3 is TGCAGCGTTGGGGGGGTGGATCAGCCCCAGCATTTT.

The chain has TRBV7-8 and TRBJ2-7; 13 nucleotides align to TRBD2. CDR1 and CDR2 (germline): SGHVS, FQNEAQ. The CDR3 runs to 15 residues. Germline trimming cut 5 bases from V and 4 bases from J; bases unmatched to any gene: 5. The CDR3 sequence is CASSPTSGRFYEQYF. The CDR3 DNA reads as TGTGCCAGCAGCCCGACTAGCGGGAGGTTTTACGAGCAGTACTTC.

The V and J genes are TRBV21-1 and TRBJ2-5; no check of the table's D call, TRBD2, against the DNA was made. TRBV21-1 is given as a pseudogene. The CDR3 has 15 residues. Here the CDR3 reads CASSKGIAGAETQYF. CDR3 nucleotide sequence: TGTGCCAGCAGCAAAGGCATAGCGGGGGCAGAGACCCAGTACTTC.

This chain joins TRBV14 and TRBJ2-7; D may be TRBD1 (6 bases). Germline V gene data show CDR1 as SGHDN and CDR2 as FVKESK. The CDR3 spans 14 residues. Between the trimmed V and J ends, which lost 3 bases and 6 bases, there was a span of 15 bases. CDR3 protein: CASSQARGIGEQYF. As DNA, the CDR3 is TGTGCCAGCAGCCAGGCCAGGGGTATCGGCGAGCAGTACTTC. Supplemented by reference TRBV14 and TRBJ2-7, the full variable domain reads EAGVTQFPSHSVIEKGQTVTLRCDPISGHDNLYWYRRVMGKEIKFLLHFVKESKQDESGMPNNRFLAERTGGTYSTLKVQPAELEDSGVYFCASSQARGIGEQYFGPGTRLTVT.

V usage is TRBV7-2 and J usage is TRBJ1-1, with a possible D match to TRBD1 (5 bases). V was pared by 6 bases and J by 5 bases, with 19 bases between. CDR1 is SGHTA and CDR2 is FQGNSA in the germline V gene. The CDR3 contains 15 residues. CDR3 DNA: TGTGCCAGCAGGCGACCTACCGCGGGGCCGACTGAAGCTTTCTTT. Residues: CASRRPTAGPTEAFF.

This clone was detected a few times. The rearrangement links TRBV19 to TRBJ1-3; D is unresolved. This CDR3 has 14 amino acids. The germline gives CDR1 LNHDA, CDR2 SQIVND (reference sequence). Trimming took off 3 bases at V and 2 bases at J, with 8 bases between the two ends. CDR3 sequence: CASSIMSAGNTIYF. The CDR3 bases are TGTGCCAGTAGTATCATGAGTGCTGGAAACACCATATATTTT.

This clone was found a few times. The chain couples TRBV27 to TRBJ1-1; a possible D gene is TRBD1 (5 bases). From germline, CDR1 is MNHEY and CDR2 SMNVEV (reference sequence). The germline V and J ends were trimmed by 4 bases and 0 bases, with 15 bases remaining between them. The CDR3 loop spans 16 amino acids. For the CDR3, the DNA is TGTGCCAGCAGTTCCCTGGCAGGGCTTATGAACACTGAAGCTTTCTTT. Its protein is CASSSLAGLMNTEAFF.

This chain joins TRBV10-3 and TRBJ2-1; weak D call: TRBD2 (6 bases). Germline-derived CDR1 and CDR2 are ENHRY and SYGVKD. Trimming took off 6 bases at V and 0 bases at J, with 6 bases between the two ends. The CDR3 contains 13 residues. CDR3 DNA: TGTGCCATCAGGGGGGGCTCCTACAATGAGCAGTTCTTC. It codes for CAIRGGSYNEQFF.

The V gene is TRBV11-2, the J gene TRBJ2-7; TRBD2 aligns across 8 bases. The germline gives CDR1 SGHAT, CDR2 FQNNGV. This CDR3 is 17 amino acids long. V shed 2 bases and J 3 bases; nucleotides not matched to a gene: 12. CDR3 in amino acids: CASSLMYERGYGYEQYF. CDR3 sequence (DNA): TGTGCCAGCAGCTTAATGTACGAGCGGGGGTATGGCTACGAGCAGTACTTC.

This chain joins TRBV7-9 and TRBJ2-7, with TRBD2 matching 11 bases. From germline, CDR1 is SEHNR and CDR2 FQNEAQ (reference sequence). This CDR3 is built from 15 residues. V lost 1 base and J lost 6; bases outside the gene matches: 5. The CDR3 region has the DNA TGTGCCAGCAGCTTAGAAATACTAGCGGGAGCCGAGCAGTACTTC. Protein: CASSLEILAGAEQYF.

This chain links TRBV5-6 with TRBJ1-2, with D maybe TRBD1 (5 bases). This CDR3 is 15 amino acids long. V was shortened by 1 base and J by 6 bases, with 16 bases between the two germline ends. Germline-derived CDR1 and CDR2 are SGHDT and YYEEEE. The CDR3 bases are TGTGCCAGCAGCTTGACAGGCCAGGGCCTTAATGGCTACACCTTC. Encoded protein: CASSLTGQGLNGYTF.

The chain joins TRBV11-2 to TRBJ1-1, with no clear D. This CDR3 contains 11 residues. V gave up 5 bases and J gave up 3 bases, with 4 bases separating them. CDR1 is SGHAT, CDR2 FQNNGV, per germline. CDR3 in DNA: TGTGCCAGCAGCCTGTACACTGAAGCTTTCTTT. Translating it yields CASSLYTEAFF.

On this clone: The junction departs from germline at one end; a sequencing error may be responsible. The V call is TRBV7-9, the J call TRBJ2-6; D remains unclear. CDR3 length equals 15 residues. The germline V gene has CDR1 SEHNR and CDR2 FQNEAQ (reference sequence). The CDR3 spells CSSSFNTEGANVLTF. Here the CDR3 DNA reads TGTTCCAGCAGCTTTAATACGGAGGGGGCCAACGTCCTGACTTTC.

This chain joins TRBV7-8 and TRBJ2-7; 9 nucleotides agree with TRBD2. The V and J ends lost 5 bases and 3 bases, in that order; junction bases with no gene match: 11. The CDR3 sequence is 16 residues long. The germline gives CDR1 SGHVS, CDR2 FQNEAQ. CDR3 residues: CASSPGLAGLFYEQYF. In DNA form, the CDR3 reads TGTGCCAGCAGCCCGGGACTAGCTGGACTCTTCTACGAGCAGTACTTC.

The DNA of the CDR3 is TGTGCCAGCAGCCCATCCGGAGGCGGGGGCGGCACAGATACGCAGTATTTT. Translating it yields CASSPSGGGGGTDTQYF. The chain has TRBV5-4 and TRBJ2-3; the D gene is possibly TRBD2 (7 bases). Trimming stripped 4 bases from V and 1 base from J, with 19 bases between. The germline V gene encodes CDR1 SGHNT and CDR2 YYREEE (reference sequence). The CDR3 spans 17 residues.

The rearrangement links TRBV6-1 to TRBJ2-7; D may be TRBD1 (7 bases). CDR3 length: 13 amino acids. Trimming removed 6 bases at V and 2 bases at J, with 11 bases between. Germline loops: CDR1 MNHNS, CDR2 SASEGT. The CDR3 here is CASREGQTYEQYF. The CDR3 region has the DNA TGTGCCAGCAGGGAGGGACAGACCTACGAGCAGTACTTC.

J is TRBJ1-1 and V is TRBV29-1, with 7 bases matching TRBD1. The length of the CDR3 is 13 residues. The germline V gene encodes CDR1 SQVTM and CDR2 ANQGSEA. The V gene end was trimmed by 5 bases and the J gene end by 3 bases; junction bases not matched to a gene: 6. The CDR3 DNA sequence: TGCAGCGTTAGGAAAGGGGGCGACACTGAAGCTTTCTTT. Amino acid sequence: CSVRKGGDTEAFF.

The sample holds a few counts of this clone. V is TRBV6-4 and J is TRBJ2-1; 7 nucleotides match TRBD1. Per germline, CDR1 MRHNA and CDR2 SNTAGT. J gave up 4 bases and V 6 bases, and 12 bases lay outside the gene matches. The CDR3 has 16 amino acids. The CDR3 here is CASSPTGARIYNEQFF. In DNA form, the CDR3 reads TGTGCCAGCAGCCCCACAGGGGCAAGAATATACAATGAGCAGTTCTTC.

The chain employs TRBV27 and TRBJ2-2, with 7 bases fitting TRBD2. Germline V gene sequence: CDR1 MNHEY, CDR2 SMNVEV (reference sequence). The CDR3 spans 14 residues. V gave up 3 bases and J gave up 4 bases; unmatched junction bases: 2. The CDR3 sequence is CASSLGGGTGELFF. In DNA, the CDR3 is TGTGCCAGCAGTTTGGGGGGGGGCACCGGGGAGCTGTTTTTT.

This clone was detected once. The rearrangement uses TRBV5-1 and TRBJ1-3; 7 nucleotides match TRBD1. V lost 2 bases and J lost 4; bases outside the gene matches: 3. The CDR3 sequence is 14 residues long. The V gene's germline CDR1 is SGHRS and CDR2 YFSETQ. CDR3 protein: CASSLPGQGNTIYF. As DNA, the CDR3 is TGCGCCAGCAGCTTACCGGGACAGGGAAACACCATATATTTT.

The CDR3 DNA is TGTGCCAGCACCTTAGTGGGGACTAGCCCCGGGGAGCTGTTTTTT. Translating it yields CASTLVGTSPGELFF. V usage is TRBV5-6 and J usage is TRBJ2-2; 9 nucleotides agree with TRBD2. CDR1 is SGHDT, CDR2 YYEEEE, per germline. The CDR3 consists of 15 residues. With V trimmed by 6 bases and J by 6 bases, 9 bases remained unmatched.

V usage is TRBV5-8 and J usage is TRBJ2-3; 9 bases are a match to TRBD2. The CDR3 contains 14 residues. Germline CDR1 reads SGHTS; CDR2 reads YDEGEE. J was trimmed by 1 base and V by 5 bases; bases with no gene match: 2. The CDR3 coding sequence is TGTGCCAGCAGTTTAGCGGGGGGCACAGATACGCAGTATTTT. Encoded protein: CASSLAGGTDTQYF.

The gene calls are TRBV7-6 and TRBJ2-7; 7 bases align to TRBD1. Trimming removed 4 bases from V and 7 bases from J; junction bases left unmatched: 10. Germline CDR1 reads SGHVS; CDR2 reads FNYEAQ. The CDR3 is 14 residues long. CDR3 DNA sequence: TGTGCCAGCAGCTCGTCAGGGGGAAGCGGAGAGCAGTACTTC. This codes for CASSSSGGSGEQYF.

The genes are TRBV5-1 and TRBJ2-3, with a weak D call TRBD2 (6 bases). Germline CDR1 is SGHRS and CDR2 is YFSETQ. The CDR3 sequence is 14 residues long. Trimming cost V 3 bases and J 0 bases, with 8 bases left between them. CDR3 amino acids: CASSSAGSTDTQYF. The DNA of the CDR3 is TGCGCCAGCAGCTCGGCGGGGAGCACAGATACGCAGTATTTT.

A remark on this clone: The same CDR3 is also encoded by other DNA sequences in this sample. The chain uses TRBV4-2 and TRBJ2-7; 9 nucleotides align to TRBD2. Germline V gene sequence: CDR1 LGHNA, CDR2 YNFKEQ. This CDR3 is 15 amino acids long. The V gene end was trimmed by 0 bases and the J gene end by 0 bases; junction bases not matched to a gene: 0. The CDR3 protein is CASSQETSGSYEQYF. The CDR3 region has the DNA TGTGCCAGCAGCCAAGAGACTAGCGGCTCCTACGAGCAGTACTTC.

The V gene is TRBV2, the J gene TRBJ1-1, with 9 bases fitting TRBD1. The CDR3 length is 16 residues. V gave up 3 bases and J gave up 1 base; unmatched junction bases: 6. Germline lookup yields CDR1 SNHLY and CDR2 FYNNEI. In DNA form, the CDR3 reads TGTGCCAGCAGTGATGGGGACAGGGTCGCGAACACTGAAGCTTTCTTT. Its translation: CASSDGDRVANTEAFF.

The chain has TRBV7-3 and TRBJ1-5; weak D call: TRBD1 (6 bases). The V gene's germline CDR1 is SGHTA and CDR2 FQGTGA. This CDR3 comprises 14 residues. The V end lost 5 bases, the J end lost 6 bases, and 14 bases lay between the germline ends. The CDR3 here is CASSHHRVCQPQHF. CDR3 coding DNA: TGTGCCAGCAGCCATCACAGGGTGTGTCAGCCCCAGCATTTT.

The chain employs TRBV28 and TRBJ1-4; possible D gene TRBD1, 6 bases. CDR1 MDHEN and CDR2 SYDVKM come from the germline V gene. V was clipped by 2 bases and J by 0 bases, with 13 bases between them. The CDR3 has 17 amino acids. The CDR3 region is CASSLGGGGATNEKLFF. In DNA, the CDR3 is TGTGCCAGCAGTTTAGGGGGGGGCGGCGCAACTAATGAAAAACTGTTTTTT.

The DNA for the CDR3 is TGTGCCAGCTCACCGGGGCAGGGGGTAGACTATGGCTACACCTTC. Its translation is CASSPGQGVDYGYTF. The chain combines TRBV18 with TRBJ1-2; the match to TRBD1 covers 7 bases. The CDR3 length is 15 residues. CDR1 and CDR2 from the germline V gene are KGHSH and LQKENI. Trimming took 3 bases from V and 3 from J; bases not matched to a gene: 7.

The chain links TRBV29-1 to TRBJ2-4; 12 bases map to TRBD1. V was clipped by 2 bases and J by 12 bases; unmatched bases: 11. CDR3 length: 15 amino acids. CDR1 and CDR2 (germline): SQVTM, ANQGSEA. The DNA of the CDR3 is TGCAGCGTTGAACTTCCGGGACAGGGGGCGGACAGTCAGTACTTC. It yields the protein CSVELPGQGADSQYF.